This paragraph covers one TCR beta chain sequence. This entry comes from a study of blood T cell repertoires in COVID-19. The CDR3 is made up of 13 amino acids. The V gene's germline CDR1 is KGHDR and CDR2 SFDVKD. Sequenced by immunoSEQ multiplex PCR; TCRdb stores in-frame clones only, minus some. This sample has 45,000 to 65,000 clones; roughly 90% occur once, and the top ten carry 10%. Source material: peripheral blood. This clonotype originated in a human donor with acute or convalescent COVID-19. The donor label of this sample is uncertain. The chain employs TRBV24-1 and TRBJ2-1; D is ambiguous. The CDR3 nucleotides read TGTGCGCCAGCGATGAACACGTACAATGAGCAGTTCTTC. Its translation is CAPAMNTYNEQFF.